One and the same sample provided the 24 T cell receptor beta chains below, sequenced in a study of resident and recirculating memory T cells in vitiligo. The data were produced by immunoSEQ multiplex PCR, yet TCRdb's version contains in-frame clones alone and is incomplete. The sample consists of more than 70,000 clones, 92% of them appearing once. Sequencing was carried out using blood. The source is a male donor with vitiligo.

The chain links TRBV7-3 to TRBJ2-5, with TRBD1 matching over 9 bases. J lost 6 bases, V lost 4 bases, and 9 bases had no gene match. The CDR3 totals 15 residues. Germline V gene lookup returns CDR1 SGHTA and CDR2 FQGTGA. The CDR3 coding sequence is TGTGCCAGCAGCTCATGGGACAGGGAGGAACAGACCCAGTACTTC. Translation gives CASSSWDREEQTQYF.

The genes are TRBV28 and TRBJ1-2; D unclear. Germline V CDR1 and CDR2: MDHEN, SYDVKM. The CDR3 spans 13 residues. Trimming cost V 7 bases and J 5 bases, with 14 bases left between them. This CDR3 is CASTLIPGYGYTF. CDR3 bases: TGTGCCAGCACACTGATCCCTGGTTATGGCTACACCTTC.

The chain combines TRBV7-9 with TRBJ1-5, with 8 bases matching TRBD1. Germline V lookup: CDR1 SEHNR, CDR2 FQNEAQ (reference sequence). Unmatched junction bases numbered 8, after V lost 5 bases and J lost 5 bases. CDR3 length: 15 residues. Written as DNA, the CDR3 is TGTGCCAGCAGCGAAACCGGACAGGGTCATCAGCCCCAGCATTTT. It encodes CASSETGQGHQPQHF.

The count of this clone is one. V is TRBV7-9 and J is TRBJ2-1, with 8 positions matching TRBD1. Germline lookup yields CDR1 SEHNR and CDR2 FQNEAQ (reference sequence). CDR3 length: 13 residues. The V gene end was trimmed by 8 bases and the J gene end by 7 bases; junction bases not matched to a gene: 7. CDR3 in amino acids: CASGRTGLNEQFF. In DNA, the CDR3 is TGTGCCAGCGGCAGGACAGGGTTGAATGAGCAGTTCTTC.

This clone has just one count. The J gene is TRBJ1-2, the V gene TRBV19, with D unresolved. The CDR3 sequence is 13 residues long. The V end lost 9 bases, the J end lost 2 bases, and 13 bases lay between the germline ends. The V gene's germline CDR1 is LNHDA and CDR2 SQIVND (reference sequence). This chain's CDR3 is CASRRGGNYGYTF. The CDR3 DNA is TGTGCCAGCCGGCGGGGAGGAAACTATGGCTACACCTTC.

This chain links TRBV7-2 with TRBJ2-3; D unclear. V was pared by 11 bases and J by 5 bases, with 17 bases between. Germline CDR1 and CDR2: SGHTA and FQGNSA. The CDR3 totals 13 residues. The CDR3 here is CASHRSAQDTQYF. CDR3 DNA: TGTGCCTCACATCGGAGCGCTCAAGATACGCAGTATTTT.

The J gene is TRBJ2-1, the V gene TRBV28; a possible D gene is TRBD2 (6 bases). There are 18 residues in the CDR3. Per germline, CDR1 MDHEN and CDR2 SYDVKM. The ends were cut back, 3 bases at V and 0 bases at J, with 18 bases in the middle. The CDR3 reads CASSLFGWKDYSYNEQFF. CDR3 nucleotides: TGTGCCAGCAGTTTGTTTGGGTGGAAGGACTACTCCTACAATGAGCAGTTCTTC.

The CDR3 DNA reads as TGCGCCAGCAGCTTGATGGAGGACACTGAAGCTTTCTTT. Its translation: CASSLMEDTEAFF. This sequence joins TRBV5-1 and TRBJ1-1, with D unclear. The length of the CDR3 is 13 residues. Trimming removed 1 base from V and 3 bases from J, with 7 bases in between. Looked up from germline, CDR1 is SGHRS and CDR2 is YFSETQ.

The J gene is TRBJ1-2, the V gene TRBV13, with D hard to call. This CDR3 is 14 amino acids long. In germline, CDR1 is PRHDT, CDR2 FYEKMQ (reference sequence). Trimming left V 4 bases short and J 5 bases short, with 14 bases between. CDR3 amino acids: CASSSGIRGYGYTF. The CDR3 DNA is TGTGCCAGCAGCTCCGGGATTCGGGGTTATGGCTACACCTTC.

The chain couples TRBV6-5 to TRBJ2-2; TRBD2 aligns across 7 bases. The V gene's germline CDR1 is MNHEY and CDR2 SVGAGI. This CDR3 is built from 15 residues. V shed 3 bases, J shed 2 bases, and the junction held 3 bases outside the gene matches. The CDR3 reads CASSYRAGNTGELFF. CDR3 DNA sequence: TGTGCCAGCAGTTATCGAGCGGGAAACACCGGGGAGCTGTTTTTT.

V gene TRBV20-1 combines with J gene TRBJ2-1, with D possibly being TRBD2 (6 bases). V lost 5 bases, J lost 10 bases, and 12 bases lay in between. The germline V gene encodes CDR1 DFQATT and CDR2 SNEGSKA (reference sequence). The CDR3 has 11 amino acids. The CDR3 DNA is TGCAGTGCTGGGGACTGGGGAGAGCAGTTCTTC. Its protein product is CSAGDWGEQFF.

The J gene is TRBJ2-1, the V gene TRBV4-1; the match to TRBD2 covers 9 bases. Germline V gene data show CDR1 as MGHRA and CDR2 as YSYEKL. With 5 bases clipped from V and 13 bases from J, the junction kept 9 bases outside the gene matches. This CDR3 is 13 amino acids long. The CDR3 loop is CASSAPPSGTQFF. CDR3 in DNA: TGCGCCAGCAGCGCCCCCCCTAGCGGGACCCAGTTCTTC.

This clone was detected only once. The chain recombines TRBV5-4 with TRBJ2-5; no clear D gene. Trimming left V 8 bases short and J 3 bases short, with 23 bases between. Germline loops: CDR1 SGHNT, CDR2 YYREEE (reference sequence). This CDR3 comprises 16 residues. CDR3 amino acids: CARKEFAMRLKETQYF. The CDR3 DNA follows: TGTGCCAGGAAGGAATTCGCGATGCGGTTAAAAGAGACCCAGTACTTC. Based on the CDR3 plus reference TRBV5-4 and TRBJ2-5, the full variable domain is ETGVTQSPTHLIKTRGQQVTLRCSSQSGHNTVSWYQQALGQGPQFIFQYYREEENGRGNFPPRFSGLQFPNYSSELNVNALELDDSALYLCARKEFAMRLKETQYFGPGTRLLVL.

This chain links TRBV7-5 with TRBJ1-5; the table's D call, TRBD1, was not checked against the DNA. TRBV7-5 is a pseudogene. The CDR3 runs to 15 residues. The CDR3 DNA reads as TGTGTCAGAAGCAGGGGGAAGGAGTGCAATCAGCCCCAGCATTTT. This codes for CVRSRGKECNQPQHF.

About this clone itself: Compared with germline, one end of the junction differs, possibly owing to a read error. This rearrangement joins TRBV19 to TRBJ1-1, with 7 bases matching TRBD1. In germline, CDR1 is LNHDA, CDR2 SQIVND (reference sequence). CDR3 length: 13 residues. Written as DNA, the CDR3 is TGTGCCAGTAGCATAGGGGGCTCGACTGAAGCTTTCTTT. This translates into CASSIGGSTEAFF.

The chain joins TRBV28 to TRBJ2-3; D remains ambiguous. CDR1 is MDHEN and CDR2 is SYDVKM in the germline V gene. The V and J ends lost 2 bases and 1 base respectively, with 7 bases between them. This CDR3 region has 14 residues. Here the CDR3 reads CASSLEMGTDTQYF. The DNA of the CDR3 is TGTGCCAGCAGTTTAGAGATGGGCACAGATACGCAGTATTTT.

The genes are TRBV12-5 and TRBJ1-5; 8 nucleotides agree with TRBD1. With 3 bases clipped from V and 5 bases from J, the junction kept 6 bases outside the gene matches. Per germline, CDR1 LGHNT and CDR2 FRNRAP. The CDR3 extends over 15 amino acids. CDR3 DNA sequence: TGTGCTAGTGGTTTAGTTGACAGGGGAGATCAGCCCCAGCATTTT. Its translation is CASGLVDRGDQPQHF.

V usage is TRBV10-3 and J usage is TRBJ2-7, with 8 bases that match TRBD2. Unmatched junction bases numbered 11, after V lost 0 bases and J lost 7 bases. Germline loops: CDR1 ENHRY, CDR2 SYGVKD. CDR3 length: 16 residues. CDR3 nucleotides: TGTGCCATCAGTGAGTCAACTAGCGGAGGTCCACGGGAGCAGTACTTC. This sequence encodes CAISESTSGGPREQYF.

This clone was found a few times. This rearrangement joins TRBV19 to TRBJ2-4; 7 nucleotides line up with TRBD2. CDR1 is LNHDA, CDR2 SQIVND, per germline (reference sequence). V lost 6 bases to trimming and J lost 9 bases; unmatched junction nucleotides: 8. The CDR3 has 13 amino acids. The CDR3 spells CASSPLGGSIQYF. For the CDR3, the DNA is TGTGCCAGTAGCCCCCTGGGGGGGAGCATTCAGTACTTC.

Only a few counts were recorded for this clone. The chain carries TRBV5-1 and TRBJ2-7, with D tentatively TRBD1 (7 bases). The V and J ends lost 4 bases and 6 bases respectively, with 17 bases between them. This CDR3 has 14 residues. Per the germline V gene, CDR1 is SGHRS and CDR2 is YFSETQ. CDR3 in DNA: TGCGCCAGCAGCGCCTCAGGGGGGCTCATCGAGCAGTACTTC. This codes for CASSASGGLIEQYF.

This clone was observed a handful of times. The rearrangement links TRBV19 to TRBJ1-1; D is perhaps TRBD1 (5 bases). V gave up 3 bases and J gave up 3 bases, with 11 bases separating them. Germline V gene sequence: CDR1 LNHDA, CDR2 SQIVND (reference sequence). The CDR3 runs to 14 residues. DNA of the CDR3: TGTGCCAGTAGTATGGGGGGAGGGCACACTGAAGCTTTCTTT. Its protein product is CASSMGGGHTEAFF.

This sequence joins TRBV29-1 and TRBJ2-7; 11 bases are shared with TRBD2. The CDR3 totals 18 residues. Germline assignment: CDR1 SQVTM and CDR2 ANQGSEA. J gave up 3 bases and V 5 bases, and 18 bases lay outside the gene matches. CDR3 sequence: CSVQSRRGLAEIFYEQYF. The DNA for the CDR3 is TGCAGCGTTCAGTCCCGTCGGGGACTAGCGGAGATTTTCTACGAGCAGTACTTC.

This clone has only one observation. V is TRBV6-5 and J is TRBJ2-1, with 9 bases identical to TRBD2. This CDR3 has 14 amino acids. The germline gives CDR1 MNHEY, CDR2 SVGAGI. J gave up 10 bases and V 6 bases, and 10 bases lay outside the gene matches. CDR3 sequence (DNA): TGTGCCAGCAGCCCTAGACTAGCGGACGACGAGCAGTTCTTC. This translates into CASSPRLADDEQFF.

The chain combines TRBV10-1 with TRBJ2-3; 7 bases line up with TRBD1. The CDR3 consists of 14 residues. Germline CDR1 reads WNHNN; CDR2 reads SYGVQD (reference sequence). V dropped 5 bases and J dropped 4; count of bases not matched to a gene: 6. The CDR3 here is CASSRRGYPDTQYF. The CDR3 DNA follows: TGCGCCAGCAGTCGCAGGGGGTACCCAGATACGCAGTATTTT.